This TCR beta chain was found in a study of patients and donors after allogeneic stem cell transplantation. This clonotype occurred a few times. TCRdb ran MiXCR on the RT-PCR reads and lists one entry per CDR3 protein. This sample has hundreds of thousands of distinct CDR3 sequences, with around 15% found just once. V lost 3 bases and J lost 7, with 5 bases in between. Germline V gene data show CDR1 as SGHRS and CDR2 as YFSETQ. CDR3 size: 12 residues. The receptor's source is a human donor who was either an allogeneic HSCT recipient or a stem cell or donor lymphocyte infusion donor (not recorded which). It is not recorded whose cells these are; they may come from a transplant donor. The rearrangement joins TRBV5-1 to TRBJ1-6; D not resolved. Sequencing input: blood, either unsorted or a sorted T cell fraction (not recorded which). The CDR3 nucleotides are TGCGCCAGCAGCTACGAGAATTCACCCCTCCACTTT. Encoded protein: CASSYENSPLHF.